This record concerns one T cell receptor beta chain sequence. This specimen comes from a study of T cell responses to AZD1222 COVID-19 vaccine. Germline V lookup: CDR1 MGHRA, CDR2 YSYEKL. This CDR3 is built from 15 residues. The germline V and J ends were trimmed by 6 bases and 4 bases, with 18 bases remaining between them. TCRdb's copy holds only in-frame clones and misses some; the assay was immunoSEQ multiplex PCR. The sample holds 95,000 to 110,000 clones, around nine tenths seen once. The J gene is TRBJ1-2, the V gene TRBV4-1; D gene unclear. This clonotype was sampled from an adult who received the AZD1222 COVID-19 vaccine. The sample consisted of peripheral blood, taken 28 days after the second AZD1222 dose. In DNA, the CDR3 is TGCGCCAGCAGTCTTGTCCTGCAGGCCACCTATGGCTACACCTTC. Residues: CASSLVLQATYGYTF.